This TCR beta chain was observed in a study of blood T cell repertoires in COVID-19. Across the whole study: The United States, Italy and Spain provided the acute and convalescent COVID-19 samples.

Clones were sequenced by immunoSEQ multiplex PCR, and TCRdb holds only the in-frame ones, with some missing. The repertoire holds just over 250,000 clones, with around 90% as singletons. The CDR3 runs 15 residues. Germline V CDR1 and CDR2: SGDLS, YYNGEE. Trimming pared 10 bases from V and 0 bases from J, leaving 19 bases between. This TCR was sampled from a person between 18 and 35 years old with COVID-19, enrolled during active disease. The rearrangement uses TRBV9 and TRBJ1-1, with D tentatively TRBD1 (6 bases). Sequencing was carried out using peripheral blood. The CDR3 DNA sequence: TGTGCCCCCCGAAGGGGGGGGGAATTGAACACTGAAGCTTTCTTT. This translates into CAPRRGGELNTEAFF.